One and the same sample provided the 25 T cell receptor beta chains below, sequenced in a study of blood T cell repertoires in COVID-19 (dated by TCRdb to 2020 to 2021). To prepare the library, the immunoSEQ multiplex PCR assay was applied. The clones in this table, taken by TCRdb from immuneACCESS, are in-frame only. Not every clone is retained; where verified, under half of the shortfall comes from an unresolved V gene, and the cause of the rest is unknown. Recorded for this sample are roughly 200,000 clones; less than 85% of them occurred a single time. The top ten clones comprise 13% of the sample. Sequencing was carried out using peripheral blood. The receptors here all came from a man in his forties or fifties who had recovered from COVID-19.

The CDR3 nucleotides read TGCGCCAGCAGCCCAATCCCGAGGTACAATGAGCAGTTCTTC. Its protein is CASSPIPRYNEQFF. This sequence joins TRBV5-1 and TRBJ2-1; D gene uncertain. Germline V gives CDR1 SGHRS, CDR2 YFSETQ. Trimming took off 4 bases at V and 4 bases at J, with 12 bases between the two ends. The CDR3 totals 14 residues.

The chain is built from TRBV27 and TRBJ1-1, with D unclear. V was clipped by 2 bases and J by 1 base, with 8 bases between them. The CDR3 length is 14 residues. Germline assignment: CDR1 MNHEY and CDR2 SMNVEV (reference sequence). The CDR3 here is CASSLSRRNTEAFF. CDR3 sequence (DNA): TGTGCCAGCAGTTTAAGTAGGAGGAACACTGAAGCTTTCTTT.

This clone appeared once. The genes are TRBV5-1 and TRBJ2-3; TRBD2 aligns across 7 bases. Germline values: CDR1 SGHRS, CDR2 YFSETQ. The CDR3 runs to 17 residues. V shed 0 bases, J shed 2 bases, and the junction held 9 bases outside the gene matches. The CDR3 nucleotides are TGCGCCAGCAGCTTGGGAGGGGCTAGCGGAGTCACAGATACGCAGTATTTT. Amino acid sequence: CASSLGGASGVTDTQYF.

This chain uses TRBV30 with TRBJ2-3; 7 bases map to TRBD2. This CDR3 has 14 residues. The germline CDR1 and CDR2 sequences are GTSNPN and SVGIG (reference sequence). Losses at the gene ends were 5 bases for V and 5 bases for J; bases not matched to a gene: 10. As DNA, the CDR3 is TGTGCCTGGGGGCTAGCGGTACTAGGAGATACGCAGTATTTT. Translated: CAWGLAVLGDTQYF. Using reference TRBV30 and TRBJ2-3 for the parts outside the CDR3, the full variable domain is SQTIHQWPATLVQPVGSPLSLECTVEGTSNPNLYWYRQAAGRGLQLLFYSVGIGQISSEVPQNLSASRPQDRQFILSSKKLLLSDSGFYLCAWGLAVLGDTQYFGPGTRLTVL.

The CDR3 loop reads CASSLGRLAGDNEQFF. The CDR3 coding sequence is TGTGCCAGCAGCTTAGGTCGACTAGCGGGGGACAATGAGCAGTTCTTC. The chain is built from TRBV7-3 and TRBJ2-1, with TRBD2 matching 12 bases. The CDR3 totals 16 residues. Trimming at V came to 2 bases and at J to 5 bases, leaving 4 bases not matched to a gene. Germline values: CDR1 SGHTA, CDR2 FQGTGA.

The chain employs TRBV19 and TRBJ1-6; a possible D gene is TRBD1 (6 bases). Per germline, CDR1 LNHDA and CDR2 SQIVND (reference sequence). Trimming removed 7 bases at V and 5 bases at J, with 9 bases between. The CDR3 sequence is 13 residues long. For the CDR3, the DNA is TGTGCCAGTAACAGGGATAATAATTCACCCCTCCACTTT. Its protein product is CASNRDNNSPLHF.

The rearrangement joins TRBV5-1 to TRBJ1-4; unclear D gene. Between the trimmed V and J ends, which lost 4 bases and 8 bases, there was a span of 18 bases. CDR3 length: 15 amino acids. Per the germline V gene, CDR1 is SGHRS and CDR2 is YFSETQ. The CDR3, as DNA: TGCGCCAGCAGCCCAAACGAGGGTGTAGGGGAAAAACTGTTTTTT. Translated: CASSPNEGVGEKLFF.

This sequence joins TRBV7-3 and TRBJ2-7, with TRBD2 identical over 8 bases. Looked up from germline, CDR1 is SGHTA and CDR2 is FQGTGA. After removal of 5 bases from V and 5 bases from J, the junction contained 8 bases not matched to a gene. The CDR3 has 14 amino acids. Written as DNA, the CDR3 is TGTGCCAGCAGCCTTAGCGGGATGGTCGACGAGCAGTACTTC. Translating it yields CASSLSGMVDEQYF.

This clone was counted once. The chain couples TRBV25-1 to TRBJ2-5, with D maybe TRBD2 (7 bases). The CDR3 is 13 residues long. CDR1 and CDR2 (germline): MGHDK, SYGVNS. V gave up 8 bases and J gave up 7 bases, with 17 bases separating them. The CDR3 sequence: CASGTAGAGTQYF. In DNA form, the CDR3 reads TGTGCCAGCGGCACGGCGGGGGCAGGGACCCAGTACTTC.

Many counts were recorded for this clone. V is TRBV3-1 (or the pseudogene TRBV3-2) and J is TRBJ1-6; 7 bases are a match to TRBD1. This CDR3 contains 14 residues. Germline CDR1 reads LGHDT; CDR2 reads YNNKEL (reference sequence). The junction had 2 bases not matched to a gene; V was cut back by 4 bases and J by 5 bases. CDR3 sequence reads: CASSPGQNNSPLHF. Here the CDR3 DNA reads TGTGCCAGCAGCCCGGGACAGAATAATTCACCCCTCCACTTT.

The V call is TRBV5-1, the J call TRBJ2-1; 14 bases align to TRBD2. After removal of 2 bases from V and 1 base from J, the junction contained 5 bases not matched to a gene. The germline V gene encodes CDR1 SGHRS and CDR2 YFSETQ. The CDR3 sequence is 18 residues long. The CDR3 spells CASSFGLAGGGSYNEQFF. Written as DNA, the CDR3 is TGCGCCAGCAGCTTTGGACTAGCGGGAGGAGGATCCTACAATGAGCAGTTCTTC.

The genes are TRBV5-4 and TRBJ1-1; 9 bases line up with TRBD1. V lost 4 bases, J lost 0 bases, and 7 bases stayed unmatched. CDR1 and CDR2 from the germline V gene are SGHNT and YYREEE (reference sequence). This CDR3 spans 16 amino acids. CDR3 region: CASSADRGLMNTEAFF. The CDR3 DNA sequence: TGTGCCAGCAGCGCGGACAGGGGACTAATGAACACTGAAGCTTTCTTT.

This clone has just one count. The rearrangement joins TRBV29-1 to TRBJ2-1, with 7 bases fitting TRBD2. Germline V gives CDR1 SQVTM, CDR2 ANQGSEA. The V gene end was trimmed by 7 bases and the J gene end by 4 bases; junction bases not matched to a gene: 10. CDR3 length: 14 amino acids. The CDR3 sequence is CSALAEKLYNEQFF. CDR3 coding DNA: TGCAGCGCCCTAGCGGAAAAACTGTACAATGAGCAGTTCTTC.

The V and J genes are TRBV7-3 and TRBJ2-1; TRBD2 matches 9 bases. The CDR3 loop spans 16 amino acids. Germline V gene data show CDR1 as SGHTA and CDR2 as FQGTGA. The trim removed 5 bases at V and 7 bases at J, leaving 12 bases unmatched. CDR3 DNA: TGTGCCAGCAGCCAACAGGGCGGGAGGGCCCTGAATGAGCAGTTCTTC. Protein: CASSQQGGRALNEQFF.

The rearrangement uses TRBV2 and TRBJ2-3; D remains ambiguous. Trimming shortened V by 5 bases and J by 0 bases, and 9 bases separated the two germline ends. Germline lookup yields CDR1 SNHLY and CDR2 FYNNEI. The CDR3 is 14 amino acids. The CDR3 DNA is TGTGCCAGCAGTTTAACTCTAAGCACAGATACGCAGTATTTT. It yields the protein CASSLTLSTDTQYF.

This clone was observed a handful of times. The V call is TRBV5-4, the J call TRBJ2-1; 8 bases line up with TRBD2. The CDR3 sequence is 16 residues long. The J segment lost 8 bases and the V segment lost 3 bases, leaving 13 bases of the junction unmatched. The germline V gene encodes CDR1 SGHNT and CDR2 YYREEE (reference sequence). CDR3: CASSSPLVAGLHEQFF. For the CDR3, the DNA is TGTGCCAGCAGCTCCCCTTTGGTAGCGGGATTGCATGAGCAGTTCTTC.

V and J are TRBV11-2 and TRBJ2-1, with TRBD2 as a possible D gene (6 bases). V shed 3 bases and J shed 4 bases, with 10 bases lying between them. Germline V gene data show CDR1 as SGHAT and CDR2 as FQNNGV. This CDR3 comprises 14 residues. CDR3 in amino acids: CASSLASAYNEQFF. CDR3 DNA: TGTGCCAGCAGCTTGGCTAGCGCGTACAATGAGCAGTTCTTC.

The chain joins TRBV29-1 to TRBJ2-1; 10 bases line up with TRBD2. CDR3 size: 15 residues. CDR1 is SQVTM and CDR2 is ANQGSEA in the germline V gene. Trimming at V came to 3 bases and at J to 0 bases, leaving 2 bases not matched to a gene. CDR3 bases: TGCAGCGTTGATAGGACTAGCGGCTCCTACAATGAGCAGTTCTTC. Protein sequence: CSVDRTSGSYNEQFF.

The chain is built from TRBV19 and TRBJ2-4, with D perhaps matching TRBD1 (6 bases). Per germline, CDR1 LNHDA and CDR2 SQIVND (reference sequence). This CDR3 region has 15 residues. Trimming pared 1 base from V and 9 bases from J, leaving 16 bases between. The CDR3 bases are TGTGCCAGTAGTATAGCGGGCAGGGGTTTTCCCATTCAGTACTTC. Translated: CASSIAGRGFPIQYF.

The V and J genes are TRBV5-1 and TRBJ2-2, with a tentative D call TRBD2 (6 bases). CDR3 length equals 16 residues. V was cut by 2 bases and J by 4 bases, with 15 bases left in between. The germline V gene encodes CDR1 SGHRS and CDR2 YFSETQ. The CDR3 is CASSFTGEPSTGELFF. In DNA form, the CDR3 reads TGCGCCAGCAGCTTCACGGGAGAGCCAAGCACCGGGGAGCTGTTTTTT.

The rearrangement joins TRBV3-1 (or the pseudogene TRBV3-2) to TRBJ1-5, with D possibly matching TRBD1 (6 bases). The germline V gene encodes CDR1 LGHDT and CDR2 YNNKEL (reference sequence). This CDR3 contains 15 residues. V was cut by 5 bases and J by 2 bases, with 13 bases left in between. For the CDR3, the DNA is TGTGCCAGCAGCGCCGGGACAACGGGCAATCAGCCCCAGCATTTT. Its protein is CASSAGTTGNQPQHF.

The rearrangement uses TRBV5-4 and TRBJ2-7, with 7 bases fitting TRBD2. The J segment lost 4 bases and the V segment lost 1 base, leaving 8 bases of the junction unmatched. The germline V gene has CDR1 SGHNT and CDR2 YYREEE (reference sequence). The CDR3 totals 15 residues. CDR3 in amino acids: CASSLSAGEGYEQYF. The DNA of the CDR3 is TGTGCCAGCAGCTTGTCGGCGGGAGAGGGATACGAGCAGTACTTC.

In its sample, this clone was seen a few times. This chain links TRBV7-2 with TRBJ2-7; D unresolved. The CDR3 has 15 residues. V lost 3 bases to trimming and J lost 2 bases, with 14 bases between them. Germline-derived CDR1 and CDR2 are SGHTA and FQGNSA. CDR3: CASSFLPDFTYEQYF. The DNA of the CDR3 is TGTGCCAGCAGCTTTCTCCCAGATTTTACCTACGAGCAGTACTTC.

CDR3 loop: CASSPSGDSGELFF. Written as DNA, the CDR3 is TGCGCCAGCAGCCCCTCAGGGGATTCAGGGGAGCTGTTTTTT. The genes are TRBV5-1 and TRBJ2-2, with D possibly matching TRBD1 (6 bases). The germline CDR1 and CDR2 sequences are SGHRS and YFSETQ. Trimming cost V 4 bases and J 8 bases, with 15 bases left between them. CDR3 length: 14 amino acids. The full variable domain, rest sourced from reference TRBV5-1 and TRBJ2-2, is KAGVTQTPRYLIKTRGQQVTLSCSPISGHRSVSWYQQTPGQGLQFLFEYFSETQRNKGNFPGRFSGRQFSNSRSEMNVSTLELGDSALYLCASSPSGDSGELFFGEGSRLTVL.

The V call is TRBV4-3, the J call TRBJ2-7; D is possibly TRBD2 (5 bases). Trimming shortened V by 4 bases and J by 9 bases, and 16 bases separated the two germline ends. The CDR3 covers 13 residues. Per the germline V gene, CDR1 is LGHNA and CDR2 is YSLEER. The CDR3 DNA is TGCGCCAGCAGCCTGACCATGGGAGAGGTGCAGTACTTC. It yields the protein CASSLTMGEVQYF.